This T cell receptor (beta chain) was captured in a study of tumor and adjacent non-tumor tissue in lung cancer. Overall study: Histology: 12 adenocarcinoma, a couple of squamous cell carcinoma, 1 small cell lung cancer.

The template was RNA from unsorted bulk tissue. The CDR3 has 11 residues. Germline CDR1 reads MNHNS; CDR2 reads SASEGT. Trimming took 10 bases from V and 8 from J, leaving 14 bases between them. Study observations and caveats: Significantly higher TCR diversity was found in tumor than normal lung.

A modified ARM-PCR protocol with three rounds of nested PCR amplified TCRbeta. TCRdb fed the multiplex PCR reads into MiXCR, producing one record per CDR3 protein. The profile shows some 84,000 distinct CDR3 sequences, around 65% of them singletons. On this clonotype itself: Its antigen is as yet unknown. A much more abundant neighbour one base away suggests this may be a read error.

V is TRBV6-1 and J is TRBJ1-1; the D is unclear. This TCR was sampled from a man aged 65 to 79 with non-small cell lung cancer. The sequenced sample consisted of lung tumor tissue. CDR3 nucleotide sequence: TGTGCCAACTCGTTGGCCAGAGAAGCTTTCTTT. Protein sequence: CANSLAREAFF.